This T cell receptor beta chain derives from a study of cytotoxic CD8 clonotypes in ibrutinib-treated CLL (dated by TCRdb to the early 2020s). In terms of the full investigation: The cohort was composed of under 12 relapsed/refractory and roughly 16 treatment-naive patients; IGHV unmutated status was identified in roughly 17 patients. Partial responses were observed in 24 patients and complete responses in 2; after a median follow-up of around 68 months, remission was maintained in 15 or so patients and progression was observed in roughly 12. Samples at response were collected after a median of about 11 months of treatment, with a range of about 6 to 36 months. On average, each sample yielded around 250,000 productive templates and over 90,000 productive rearrangements. Of the approximately 91 people in the trial, about two dozen had longitudinal samples available. Cryopreserved peripheral blood mononuclear cells were collected before treatment, at response, and at either disease progression or sustained remission. Every sample from remission and from progressive disease was obtained while the patients were still on ibrutinib.

A MiSeq instrument was used for deep resolution sequencing, which targeted depths ranging from 1 in 1 million up to 1 in 200,000 T cells, with coverage averaging 10x for each clonotype. The immunoSEQ hsTCRB Kit was used to generate TCR beta libraries. As for the original processing: ImmunoSEQ Data Assistant and ImmunoSEQ Analyzer were used for data analysis, and V, D and J genes were assigned according to IMGT definitions. Clonality, which ranges from 0 to 1, was calculated as one minus the normalized Shannon entropy of productive rearrangement frequencies. Only overrepresented clonotypes making up at least 0.05% of the repertoire of each patient were included in the public clonotype analysis. Approximately 12 repertoires from age-matched healthy donors, obtained from immuneACCESS, served as clonality controls. This immuneACCESS table, as held by TCRdb, lists in-frame sequences with V and J called but not all clones. Of the missing ones, under half trace to an unresolved V gene in checked studies; the others have no known cause. V and J calls and clone size are copied from that table; D and trimming were computed from the DNA. This sample is represented by some 150,000 clones; 70% to 85% of them were singletons. Jointly, the top ten make up around 30% of the sample.

At the junction V is shortened by 4 bases and J by 0 bases, with 12 bases in between. Taken from the germline V gene (reference sequence), the CDR1 and CDR2 loops are WNHNN and SYGVQD. The CDR3 holds 15 amino acids from the cysteine to the phenylalanine. Just the 45-base CDR3 DNA is kept, in frame starting at base 1. There are a few counts of this clone. Its binding antigen is unknown. Base qualities are not provided; no much larger clone lies one nucleotide away. General findings and caveats noted by the study authors: Sampling times were not matched between sustained-remission and progressing patients, and lymph node repertoires were not studied. Public clonotypes were rare and either shrank or stayed stable during treatment, and the rise in clonality at ibrutinib response reflected expansion of private clonotypes. At baseline, clonality was higher than in age-matched healthy donors and showed a strong correlation with circulating CD8+ T-cell counts. Clonality increased at ibrutinib response, stayed stable in sustained remission, and fell back toward baseline at progression.

What the time point label conveys for this sample: approximately eleven months on ibrutinib. Roughly 2 micrograms of genomic DNA were extracted from cryopreserved PBMCs for TCR beta library preparation. High-throughput TCR beta sequencing was performed on longitudinal blood samples from CLL patients receiving ibrutinib monotherapy. Patients were enrolled in a phase 2 open-label single-center ibrutinib monotherapy trial. The material was PBMCs, obtained after 12 months of ibrutinib treatment. The clonotype comes from a human donor with chronic lymphocytic leukemia. This chain joins TRBV10-1 to TRBJ1-1; the D segment could be TRBD1, given 5 matching bases. The nucleotide sequence is TGCGCCAGCAGTGGAGACCAGGGAATGAACACTGAAGCTTTCTTT. This yields the protein CASSGDQGMNTEAFF.